This T cell receptor beta chain was retrieved from a study of blood T cells in healthy people across ages (dated by TCRdb to the mid-2010s). The study in broad terms: In model experiments, template switching captured about one uniquely barcoded TCR beta cDNA molecule for every two T cells. Donors of different ages were randomly distributed across sequencing lanes to avoid experimental bias. For two donors (one aged 18 to 29 and one aged 80 or older), the study analyzed two additional independent replicas of 1 million unique cDNA reads from the same blood draw. Four age groups were formed from the donors: young (average about 17 years), middle-aged (around 39), aged (62) and long-lived (approximately 78). To track age-related changes in TCR beta repertoire diversity, the study relied on deep sequencing normalized with unique cDNA molecular identifiers. Here is what the overall study found, with its caveats: Observed TCR beta diversity correlated strongly with the percentage of naive T cells measured by flow cytometry. Compared with the aged group, more naive CD4+ T cells, fewer expanded clones and increased TCR diversity were shown by the long-lived group, suggesting age selection. Because the CMV infection status of the donors was unknown, age-related changes in expanded clonotypes may potentially have been confounded. Total diversity estimates from one million sequenced T cells were considered lower bounds and underestimates. Because profiling used bulk unsorted PBMCs, naive and antigen-experienced compartments could not be compared conclusively. Observed TCR beta diversity per million T cells fell roughly linearly with age, and a significant reduction was already apparent by age around 44.

The donors were some 39 Caucasian individuals from Russia, aged roughly 6 to 100 years, who were systemically healthy. Roughly 10 milliliters of peripheral blood were collected from each donor into EDTA-treated Vacutainer tubes. PBMCs were isolated by Ficoll-Paque density-gradient centrifugation, with at least 6 million obtained per sample. Trizol reagent was used to extract total RNA from the PBMCs, yielding at least 6 micrograms per sample. Naive CD45RAhigh/CD27high T cell percentages were measured by flow cytometry on a PBMC aliquot from every donor. Sequences SQVTM (CDR1) and ANQGSEA (CDR2) are obtained from the germline V gene. The cysteine opens and the phenylalanine closes a CDR3 of 15 amino acids. The kept DNA is CDR3 alone, 45 bases in frame from the first base. Trimming removed 4 bases from V and 0 bases from J; the gene matches leave 5 bases unexplained. Library preparation used 5' RACE. TCRdb shows the sequencer as Illumina HiSeq 2500. A second PCR of about 7 to 12 cycles was performed with a sample-barcoded 5' primer and a J-beta primer mix. A template-switch 5' adaptor carrying 12 random nucleotides introduced a unique molecular identifier onto each TCR beta cDNA molecule. Each sample yielded at least 3 million CDR3-containing paired-end reads. The Mint cDNA synthesis kit, primed by a TRBC-specific oligonucleotide, was used to synthesize first-strand cDNA from all RNA. Following uracil-DNA glycosylase treatment, a first 18-cycle PCR with universal primers M1SS and BC2_uni_R was performed on all cDNA. The study's processing was this. For normalization, 1 million high-quality reads, each with a distinct molecular identifier, were randomly selected from each sample. Reads with shared molecular identifiers were discarded instead of being binned into consensus sequences. MiTCR, run with a Q25 quality threshold and the strictest error-elimination algorithm, handled CDR3 identification, clonotype clustering and error correction. A nonparametric unseen species model with Euler transformation was used to estimate lower-bound total TCR beta diversity. The public reads were reprocessed in TCRdb via fastp at Q25 and MiXCR, keeping in-frame beta chains. Each record represents a unique CDR3 protein, reported with the most common genes and DNA among its rows. These V and J calls originate from TCRdb's pipeline instead of the authors' own analysis. In this sample the table shows about 1.8 million distinct CDR3 sequences, about 50% of which occur a single time. Of the sample, approximately 2% falls within the top ten clones.

This clonotype showed up just a few times. Its cognate antigen has yet to be identified. No base quality information exists; no much larger clone differs at one position. In this chain, TRBV29-1 is recombined with TRBJ2-1, and 8 junctional nucleotides match TRBD1. Specimen: blood. This clonotype was obtained from a woman between 40 and 50 years old in good health. In nucleotides, the sequence is TGCAGCGTTGGACCAGGGGGCAGCTCCTACAATGAGCAGTTCTTC. Its translation reads: CSVGPGGSSYNEQFF.